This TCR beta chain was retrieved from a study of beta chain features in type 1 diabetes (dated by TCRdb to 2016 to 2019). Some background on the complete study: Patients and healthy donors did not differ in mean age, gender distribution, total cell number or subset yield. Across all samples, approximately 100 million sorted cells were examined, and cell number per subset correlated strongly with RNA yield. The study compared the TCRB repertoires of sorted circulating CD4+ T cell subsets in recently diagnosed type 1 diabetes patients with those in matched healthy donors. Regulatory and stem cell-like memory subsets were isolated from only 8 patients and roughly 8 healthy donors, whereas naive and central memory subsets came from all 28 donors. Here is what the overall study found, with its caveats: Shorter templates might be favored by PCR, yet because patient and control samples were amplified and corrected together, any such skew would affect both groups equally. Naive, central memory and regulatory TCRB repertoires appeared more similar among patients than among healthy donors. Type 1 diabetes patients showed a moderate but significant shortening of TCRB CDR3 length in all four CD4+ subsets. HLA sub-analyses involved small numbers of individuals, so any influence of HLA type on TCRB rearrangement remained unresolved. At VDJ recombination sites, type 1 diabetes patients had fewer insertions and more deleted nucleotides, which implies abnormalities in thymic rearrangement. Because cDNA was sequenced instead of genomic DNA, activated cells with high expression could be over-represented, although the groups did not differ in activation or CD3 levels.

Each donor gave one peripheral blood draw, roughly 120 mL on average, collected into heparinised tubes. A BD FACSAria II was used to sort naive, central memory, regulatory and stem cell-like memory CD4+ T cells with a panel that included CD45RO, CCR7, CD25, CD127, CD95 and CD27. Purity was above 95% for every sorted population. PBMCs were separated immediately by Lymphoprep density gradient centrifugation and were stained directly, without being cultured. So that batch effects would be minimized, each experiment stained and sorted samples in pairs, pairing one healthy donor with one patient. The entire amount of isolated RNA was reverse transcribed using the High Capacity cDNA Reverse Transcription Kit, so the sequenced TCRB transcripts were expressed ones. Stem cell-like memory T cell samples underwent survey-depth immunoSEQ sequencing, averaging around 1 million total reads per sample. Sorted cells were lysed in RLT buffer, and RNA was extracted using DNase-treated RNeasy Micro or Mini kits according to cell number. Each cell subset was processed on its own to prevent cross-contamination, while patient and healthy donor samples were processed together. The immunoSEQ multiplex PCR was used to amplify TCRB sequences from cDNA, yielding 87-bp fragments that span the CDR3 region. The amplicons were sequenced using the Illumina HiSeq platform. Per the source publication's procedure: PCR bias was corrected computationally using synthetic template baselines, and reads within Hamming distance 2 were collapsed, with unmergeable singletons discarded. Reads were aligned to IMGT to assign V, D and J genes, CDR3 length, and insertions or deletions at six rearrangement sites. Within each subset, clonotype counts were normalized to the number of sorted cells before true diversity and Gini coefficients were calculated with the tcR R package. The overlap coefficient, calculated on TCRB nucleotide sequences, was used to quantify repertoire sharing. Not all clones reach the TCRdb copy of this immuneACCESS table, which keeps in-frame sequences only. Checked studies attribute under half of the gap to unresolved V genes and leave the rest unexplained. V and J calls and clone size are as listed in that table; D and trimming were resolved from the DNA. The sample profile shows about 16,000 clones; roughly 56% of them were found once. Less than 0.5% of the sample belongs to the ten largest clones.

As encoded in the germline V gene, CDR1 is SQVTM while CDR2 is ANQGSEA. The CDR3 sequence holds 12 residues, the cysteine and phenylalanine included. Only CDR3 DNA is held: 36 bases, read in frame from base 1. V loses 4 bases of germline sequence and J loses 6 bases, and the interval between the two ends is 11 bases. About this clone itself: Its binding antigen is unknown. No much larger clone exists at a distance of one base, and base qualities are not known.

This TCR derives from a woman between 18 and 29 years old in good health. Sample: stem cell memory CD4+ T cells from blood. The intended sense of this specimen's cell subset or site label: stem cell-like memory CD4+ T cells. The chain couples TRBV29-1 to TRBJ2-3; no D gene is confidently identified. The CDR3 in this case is CSVVRGTDTQYF. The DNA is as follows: TGCAGCGTTGTCCGAGGTACGGATACGCAGTATTTT.